This T cell receptor (beta chain) was identified in a study of post-analysis software for immune sequencing data. Concerning this clonotype: Its specificity is not known.

The CDR3 is made up of 12 amino acids. Germline V CDR1 and CDR2: SQVTM, ANQGSEA. TCR beta cDNA libraries included unique molecular identifiers. TCRdb called the PCR reads again in MiXCR, with one record for every CDR3 protein. The table has approximately 660,000 distinct CDR3 sequences, approximately 59% seen once. Whole-study results and caveats: Strong co-clustering by F measure was evident for samples that had been prepared in the same batch. There were five or six TRBV segments more frequent in patients than controls, and TRBV5-6, TRBV5-1 and TRBV20-1 were among them.

The TCR comes from a girl aged 2 to 10 with multiple sclerosis. The rearrangement uses TRBV29-1 and TRBJ2-1; TRBD2 matches at 10 bases. The closer fit of TRBJ2-7 to the DNA end suggests the J call may be wrong. The material sequenced was blood. The CDR3 region is CSVQREGYEQYF. In DNA form, the CDR3 reads TGCAGCGTACAGCGGGAGGGGTACGAGCAGTACTTC.